This T cell receptor (beta chain) was captured by sequencing in a study of cytomegalovirus exposure and HLA in healthy donors. Both 60 Vbeta primers and 13 Jbeta primers went into the PCR. Data came from immunoSEQ multiplex PCR; TCRdb stores just in-frame clones and leaves some out. Of about 160,000 clones listed, 75% were seen once; the top ten hold 2.5% to 3.5%. Material for sequencing was PBMCs. This receptor was taken from a woman aged 50 to 65 in good health and CMV-seropositive.

This CDR3 reads CASTYQLGNQPQHF. CDR3 nucleotides: TGTGCCAGTACCTACCAATTGGGCAATCAGCCCCAGCATTTT. The chain combines TRBV19 with TRBJ1-5; D is ambiguous. CDR1 is LNHDA and CDR2 is SQIVND in the germline V gene (reference sequence). This CDR3 contains 14 residues. V lost 7 bases and J lost 2, with 12 bases in between. Based on the CDR3 plus reference TRBV19 and TRBJ1-5, the full variable domain is DGGITQSPKYLFRKEGQNVTLSCEQNLNHDAMYWYRQDPGQGLRLIYYSQIVNDFQKGDIAEGYSVSREKKESFPLTVTSAQKNPTAFYLCASTYQLGNQPQHFGDGTRLSIL.